What follows is one T cell receptor beta chain and its context. Its antigen is not known. The identical CDR3 is also encoded by other nucleotide sequences in the sample. When sampled, the donors appeared nominally healthy, though they likely had unrecorded immune exposures. The CDR3 totals 15 residues. With 0 bases clipped from V and 3 bases from J, the junction kept 4 bases outside the gene matches. CDR1 and CDR2 (germline): LGHNA, YSLEER. The sample originates from a study of cytomegalovirus exposure and HLA in healthy donors. The study, taken as a whole, reports: The study dropped some indistinguishable V segments, TRBV6-2 and TRBV6-3 among them.

60 Vbeta and 13 Jbeta primers were used in PCR. Produced via immunoSEQ multiplex PCR; TCRdb's table is partial and in-frame only. The repertoire holds about 300,000 clones, with approximately 90% as singletons. Sequenced material: PBMCs. The sequence came from a man aged 35 to 55 in good health and CMV-seropositive. The chain combines TRBV4-3 with TRBJ2-7; TRBD1 agrees at 8 bases. The CDR3 spells CASSQDLGQGYEQYF. The CDR3 DNA reads TGCGCCAGCAGCCAAGATCTTGGACAGGGCTACGAGCAGTACTTC.